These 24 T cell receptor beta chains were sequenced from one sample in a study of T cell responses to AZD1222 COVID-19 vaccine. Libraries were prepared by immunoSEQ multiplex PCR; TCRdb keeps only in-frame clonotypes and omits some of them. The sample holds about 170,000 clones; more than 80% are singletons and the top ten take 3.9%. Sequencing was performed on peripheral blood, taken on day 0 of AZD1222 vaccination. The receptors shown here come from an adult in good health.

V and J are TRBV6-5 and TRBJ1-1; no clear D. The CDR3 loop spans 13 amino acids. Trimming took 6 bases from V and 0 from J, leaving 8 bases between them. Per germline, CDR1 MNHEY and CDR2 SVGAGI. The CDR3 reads CASRRTVNTEAFF. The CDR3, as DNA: TGTGCCAGCAGGCGGACGGTGAACACTGAAGCTTTCTTT.

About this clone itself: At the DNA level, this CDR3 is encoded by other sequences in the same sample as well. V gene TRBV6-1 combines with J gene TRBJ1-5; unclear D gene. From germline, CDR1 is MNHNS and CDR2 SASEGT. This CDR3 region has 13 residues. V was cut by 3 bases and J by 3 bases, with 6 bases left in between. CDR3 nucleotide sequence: TGTGCCAGCAGTGAGAGGGACAATCAGCCCCAGCATTTT. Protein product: CASSERDNQPQHF.

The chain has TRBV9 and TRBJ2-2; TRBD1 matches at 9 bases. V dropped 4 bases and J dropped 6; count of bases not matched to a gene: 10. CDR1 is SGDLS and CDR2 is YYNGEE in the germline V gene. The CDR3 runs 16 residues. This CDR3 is CASSPTTGGIAGELFF. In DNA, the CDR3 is TGTGCCAGCAGCCCGACAACAGGGGGCATCGCCGGGGAGCTGTTTTTT.

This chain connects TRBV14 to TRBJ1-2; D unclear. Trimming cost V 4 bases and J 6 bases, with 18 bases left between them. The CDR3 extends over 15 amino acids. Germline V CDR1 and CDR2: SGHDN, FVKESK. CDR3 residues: CASSLVQTGFHGYTF. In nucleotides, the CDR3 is TGTGCCAGCAGCCTGGTACAGACGGGGTTTCATGGCTACACCTTC.

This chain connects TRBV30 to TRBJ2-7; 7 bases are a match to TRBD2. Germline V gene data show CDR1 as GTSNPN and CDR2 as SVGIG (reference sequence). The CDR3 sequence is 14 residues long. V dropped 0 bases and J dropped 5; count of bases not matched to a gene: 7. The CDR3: CAWSVLGGVDEQYF. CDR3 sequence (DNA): TGTGCCTGGAGTGTGTTGGGGGGGGTCGACGAGCAGTACTTC. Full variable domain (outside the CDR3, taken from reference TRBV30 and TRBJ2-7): SQTIHQWPATLVQPVGSPLSLECTVEGTSNPNLYWYRQAAGRGLQLLFYSVGIGQISSEVPQNLSASRPQDRQFILSSKKLLLSDSGFYLCAWSVLGGVDEQYFGPGTRLTVT.

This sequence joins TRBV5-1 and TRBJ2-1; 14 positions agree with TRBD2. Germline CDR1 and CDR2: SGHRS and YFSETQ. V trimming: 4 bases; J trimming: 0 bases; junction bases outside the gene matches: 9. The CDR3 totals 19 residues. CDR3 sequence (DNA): TGCGCCAGCAGCCGCCGACTAGCGGGAGGGCCAATCTCCTACAATGAGCAGTTCTTC. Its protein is CASSRRLAGGPISYNEQFF.

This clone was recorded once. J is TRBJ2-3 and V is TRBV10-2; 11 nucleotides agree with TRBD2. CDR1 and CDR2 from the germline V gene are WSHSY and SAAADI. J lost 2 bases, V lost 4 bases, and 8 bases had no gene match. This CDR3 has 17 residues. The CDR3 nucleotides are TGCGCCAGCAGTGGAATCGGACTAGCGGGTCCCACAGATACGCAGTATTTT. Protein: CASSGIGLAGPTDTQYF.

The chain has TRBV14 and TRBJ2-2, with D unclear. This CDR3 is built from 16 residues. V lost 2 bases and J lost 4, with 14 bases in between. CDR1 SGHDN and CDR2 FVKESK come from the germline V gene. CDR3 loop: CASSQRAQSFTGELFF. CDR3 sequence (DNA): TGTGCCAGCAGCCAAAGAGCCCAATCTTTCACCGGGGAGCTGTTTTTT.

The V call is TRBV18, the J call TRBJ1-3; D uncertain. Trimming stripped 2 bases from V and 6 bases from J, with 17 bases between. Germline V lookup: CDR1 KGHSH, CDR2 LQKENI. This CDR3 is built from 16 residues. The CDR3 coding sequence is TGTGCCAGCTCACCAGAACCTCCGAAGGCGGAAAACACCATATATTTT. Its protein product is CASSPEPPKAENTIYF.

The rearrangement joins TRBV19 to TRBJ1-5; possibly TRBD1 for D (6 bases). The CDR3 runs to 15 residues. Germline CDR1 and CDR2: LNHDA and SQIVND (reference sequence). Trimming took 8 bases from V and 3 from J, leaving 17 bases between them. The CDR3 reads CASDERTVYNQPQHF. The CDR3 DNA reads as TGTGCCAGTGATGAAAGGACAGTTTACAATCAGCCCCAGCATTTT. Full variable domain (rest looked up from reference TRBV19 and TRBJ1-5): DGGITQSPKYLFRKEGQNVTLSCEQNLNHDAMYWYRQDPGQGLRLIYYSQIVNDFQKGDIAEGYSVSREKKESFPLTVTSAQKNPTAFYLCASDERTVYNQPQHFGDGTRLSIL.

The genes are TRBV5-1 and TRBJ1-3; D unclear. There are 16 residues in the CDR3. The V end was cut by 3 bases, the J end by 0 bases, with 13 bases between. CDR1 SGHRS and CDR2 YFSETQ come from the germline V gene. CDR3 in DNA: TGCGCCAGCAGCTCATTACCGCTAAGCTCTGGAAACACCATATATTTT. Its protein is CASSSLPLSSGNTIYF.

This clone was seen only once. CDR3 sequence: CATSVWDRGLRSRPQHF. In DNA form, the CDR3 reads TGTGCCACCAGCGTCTGGGACAGGGGCCTGAGATCTCGACCCCAGCATTTT. V gene TRBV15 combines with J gene TRBJ1-5; 10 bases align to TRBD1. With V trimmed by 5 bases and J by 10 bases, 17 bases remained unmatched. The V gene's germline CDR1 is LNHNV and CDR2 YYDKDF (reference sequence). The CDR3 has 17 amino acids.

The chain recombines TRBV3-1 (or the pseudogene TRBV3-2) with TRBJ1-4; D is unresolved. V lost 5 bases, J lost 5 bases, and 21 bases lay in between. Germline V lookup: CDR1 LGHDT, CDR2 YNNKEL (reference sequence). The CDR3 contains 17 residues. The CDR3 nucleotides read TGTGCCAGCAGCTTAAGAACGTCACCTTCATCAAATGAAAAACTGTTTTTT. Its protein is CASSLRTSPSSNEKLFF.

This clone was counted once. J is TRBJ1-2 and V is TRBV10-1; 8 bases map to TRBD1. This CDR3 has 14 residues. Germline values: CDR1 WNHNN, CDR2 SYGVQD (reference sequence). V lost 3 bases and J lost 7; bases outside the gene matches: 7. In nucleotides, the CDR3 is TGCGCCAGCAGTGAAAGCAGGGGGCTTACTGGCTACACCTTC. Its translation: CASSESRGLTGYTF.

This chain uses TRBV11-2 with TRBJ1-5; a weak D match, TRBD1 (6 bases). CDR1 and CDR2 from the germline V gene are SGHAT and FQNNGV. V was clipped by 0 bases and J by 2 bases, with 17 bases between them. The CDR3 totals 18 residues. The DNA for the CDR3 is TGTGCCAGCAGCTTAGAGGCGGGGGCGCAAGTAGGCAATCAGCCCCAGCATTTT. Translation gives CASSLEAGAQVGNQPQHF.

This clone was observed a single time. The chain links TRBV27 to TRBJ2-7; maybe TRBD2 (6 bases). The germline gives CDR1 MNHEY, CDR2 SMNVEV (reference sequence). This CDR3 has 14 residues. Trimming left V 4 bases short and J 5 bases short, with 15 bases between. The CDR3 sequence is CASSWAGTVNEQYF. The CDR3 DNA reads TGTGCCAGCAGTTGGGCAGGGACTGTGAACGAGCAGTACTTC.

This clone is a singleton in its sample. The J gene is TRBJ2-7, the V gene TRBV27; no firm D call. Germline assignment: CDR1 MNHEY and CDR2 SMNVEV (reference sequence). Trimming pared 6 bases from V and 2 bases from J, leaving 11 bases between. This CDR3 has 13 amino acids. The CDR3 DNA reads TGTGCCAGCAGCTATTCCCCCGCCTACGAGCAGTACTTC. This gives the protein CASSYSPAYEQYF.

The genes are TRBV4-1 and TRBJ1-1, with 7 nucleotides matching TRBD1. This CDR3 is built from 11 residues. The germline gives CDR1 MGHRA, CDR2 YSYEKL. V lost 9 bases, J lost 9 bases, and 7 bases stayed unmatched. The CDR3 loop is CASRQGPQAFF. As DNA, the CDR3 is TGCGCCAGTAGACAGGGCCCACAAGCTTTCTTT.

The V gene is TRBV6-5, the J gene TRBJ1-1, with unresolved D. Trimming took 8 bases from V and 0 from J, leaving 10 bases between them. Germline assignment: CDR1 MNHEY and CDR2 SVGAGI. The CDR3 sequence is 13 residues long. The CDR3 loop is CASFGTLNTEAFF. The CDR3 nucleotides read TGTGCCAGCTTTGGAACCTTGAACACTGAAGCTTTCTTT.

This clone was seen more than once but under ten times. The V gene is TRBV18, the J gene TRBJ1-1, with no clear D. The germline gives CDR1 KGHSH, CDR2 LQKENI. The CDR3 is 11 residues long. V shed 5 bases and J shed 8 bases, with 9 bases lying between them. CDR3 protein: CASSTSGEAFF. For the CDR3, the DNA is TGTGCCAGCTCAACAAGTGGGGAAGCTTTCTTT.

The CDR3 bases are TGCGCCAGCAGCTTGGAATCAGAAACTAACTATGGCTACACCTTC. Its protein is CASSLESETNYGYTF. The chain carries TRBV5-1 and TRBJ1-2; D gene unclear. Trimming removed 0 bases at V and 0 bases at J, with 9 bases between. The CDR3 is 15 amino acids. Germline V lookup: CDR1 SGHRS, CDR2 YFSETQ.

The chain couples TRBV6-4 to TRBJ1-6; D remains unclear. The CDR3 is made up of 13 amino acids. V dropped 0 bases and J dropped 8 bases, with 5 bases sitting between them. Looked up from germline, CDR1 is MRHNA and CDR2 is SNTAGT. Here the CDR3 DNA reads TGTGCCAGCAGTGACTCCGGAGATTCACCCCTCCACTTT. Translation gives CASSDSGDSPLHF.

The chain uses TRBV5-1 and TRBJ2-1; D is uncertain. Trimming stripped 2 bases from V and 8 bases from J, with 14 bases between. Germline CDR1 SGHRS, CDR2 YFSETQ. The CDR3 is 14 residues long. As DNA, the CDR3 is TGCGCCAGCAGCTTAGGACGGGCTGCGGATGAGCAGTTCTTC. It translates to CASSLGRAADEQFF.

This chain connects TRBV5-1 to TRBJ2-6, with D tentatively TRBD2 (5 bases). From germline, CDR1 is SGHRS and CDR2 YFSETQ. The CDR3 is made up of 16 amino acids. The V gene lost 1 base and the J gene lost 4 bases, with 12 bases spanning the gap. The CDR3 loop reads CASSLSPGSGANVLTF. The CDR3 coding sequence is TGCGCCAGCAGCTTGTCCCCGGGGTCCGGGGCCAACGTCCTGACTTTC.